Shown below are 6 T cell receptor beta chains from a single sample sequenced in a study of early T cells in non-severe SARS-CoV-2 infection. TCRdb analysed the 5' RACE reads with MiXCR anew, one entry per CDR3 protein. The sample lists around 83,000 distinct CDR3 sequences, under 11% occurring once. The material was whole blood, obtained at baseline. The receptors shown here come from an adult who was a healthcare worker with PCR-confirmed SARS-CoV-2 infection or an uninfected control (not recorded which).

The chain employs TRBV7-8 and TRBJ2-2; perhaps D is TRBD1 or TRBD2 (6 bases each). This CDR3 has 17 amino acids. CDR1 and CDR2 from the germline V gene are SGHVS and FQNEAQ. V was cut by 2 bases and J by 1 base, with 14 bases left in between. The CDR3 DNA follows: TGTGCCAGCAGCTTATTCATGGGGGGCCTGAACACCGGGGAGCTGTTTTTT. This translates into CASSLFMGGLNTGELFF.

The V and J genes are TRBV7-2 and TRBJ2-2, with D unresolved. The CDR3 sequence is 12 residues long. Trimming took 4 bases from V and 3 from J, leaving 3 bases between them. Germline loops: CDR1 SGHTA, CDR2 FQGNSA. CDR3 nucleotide sequence: TGTGCCAGCAGCTCATACACCGGGGAGCTGTTTTTT. Protein product: CASSSYTGELFF. Variable domain in full (rest from reference TRBV7-2 and TRBJ2-2): GAGVSQSPSNKVTEKGKDVELRCDPISGHTALYWYRQSLGQGLEFLIYFQGNSAPDKSGLPSDRFSAERTGGSVSTLTIQRTQQEDSAVYLCASSSYTGELFFGEGSRLTVL.

The chain carries TRBV10-3 and TRBJ2-1; 7 bases line up with TRBD1. The CDR3 totals 12 residues. Trimming took 6 bases from V and 8 from J; bases not matched to a gene: 4. Germline CDR1 ENHRY, CDR2 SYGVKD. CDR3 region: CAISNRGYEQFF. CDR3 DNA: TGTGCCATCAGCAACAGGGGCTATGAGCAGTTCTTC.

The genes are TRBV29-1 and TRBJ2-7; TRBD2 aligns across 10 bases. Trimming removed 7 bases from V and 2 bases from J; junction bases left unmatched: 11. CDR1 and CDR2 from the germline V gene are SQVTM and ANQGSEA. The CDR3 is made up of 15 amino acids. CDR3 residues: CSGGASGSATYEQYF. The CDR3 DNA follows: TGCAGCGGTGGGGCTAGCGGGAGCGCGACCTACGAGCAGTACTTC.

The rearrangement links TRBV27 to TRBJ2-2; 8 bases align to TRBD2. Unmatched junction bases numbered 12, after V lost 11 bases and J lost 4 bases. CDR1 and CDR2 (germline): MNHEY, SMNVEV (reference sequence). There are 15 residues in the CDR3. The CDR3 DNA reads as TGTGCCTGTAGCTTGGTAGCGGGATCCACCGGGGAGCTGTTTTTT. This codes for CACSLVAGSTGELFF.

This clonotype was counted between two and nine times. The chain combines TRBV12-3 or TRBV12-4 with TRBJ2-2, with 8 bases aligning to TRBD1. Trimming took 5 bases from V and 6 from J; bases not matched to a gene: 2. The CDR3 consists of 13 residues. The CDR3 DNA is TGTGCCAGCAGTGACAGGGGATCCGGGGAGCTGTTTTTT. It yields the protein CASSDRGSGELFF.